A single sample gave rise to the 20 T cell receptor beta chains below, sequenced in a study of blood T cell repertoires in COVID-19. Some clones are missing from TCRdb's copy, which holds only in-frame ones; the method was immunoSEQ multiplex PCR. The sample holds around 180,000 clones, more than 70% seen once. Material for sequencing was peripheral blood. The receptor set was obtained from a human donor in a cohort sampled during active COVID-19.

The rearrangement joins TRBV6-6 to TRBJ2-1; 8 nucleotides align to TRBD2. The CDR3 spans 16 residues. Germline V gene sequence: CDR1 MNHNY, CDR2 SVGAGI (reference sequence). V dropped 5 bases and J dropped 7; count of bases not matched to a gene: 13. CDR3 loop: CASSHGGLVSLNEQFF. Written as DNA, the CDR3 is TGTGCCAGCAGTCACGGGGGACTAGTGTCTCTGAATGAGCAGTTCTTC.

V is TRBV7-9 and J is TRBJ2-7; TRBD2 matches 10 bases. The germline CDR1 and CDR2 sequences are SEHNR and FQNEAQ (reference sequence). This CDR3 comprises 15 residues. Trimming removed 4 bases from V and 0 bases from J; junction bases left unmatched: 3. CDR3 DNA sequence: TGTGCCAGCAGCTCCTGGACTAGCGGCTCCTACGAGCAGTACTTC. As protein: CASSSWTSGSYEQYF.

This sequence joins TRBV6-6 and TRBJ2-6; no clear D gene. V lost 8 bases, J lost 2 bases, and 7 bases lay in between. The CDR3 spans 13 residues. Germline loops: CDR1 MNHNY, CDR2 SVGAGI (reference sequence). CDR3 coding DNA: TGTGCCAGCGAGCCGGCTGGGGCCAACGTCCTGACTTTC. Residues: CASEPAGANVLTF.

The V and J genes are TRBV5-1 and TRBJ2-4, with 11 nucleotides matching TRBD1. Trimming at V came to 5 bases and at J to 6 bases, leaving 10 bases not matched to a gene. This CDR3 has 16 amino acids. Germline-derived CDR1 and CDR2 are SGHRS and YFSETQ. The CDR3 is CASSGTGGFERNIQYF. The CDR3 DNA reads TGCGCCAGCAGTGGGACAGGGGGTTTCGAGAGAAACATTCAGTACTTC.

The J gene is TRBJ1-1, the V gene TRBV27; tentatively, D is TRBD1 (6 bases). Germline V gene lookup returns CDR1 MNHEY and CDR2 SMNVEV (reference sequence). The CDR3 extends over 15 amino acids. V dropped 5 bases and J dropped 0 bases, with 13 bases sitting between them. CDR3 nucleotides: TGTGCCAGCAGTAAATACAGGGACATGAACACTGAAGCTTTCTTT. Its translation: CASSKYRDMNTEAFF.

CDR3 nucleotide sequence: TGCAGCGTTGCGGGACTAGCGGGAGAGGGCACAGATACGCAGTATTTT. Residues: CSVAGLAGEGTDTQYF. The chain joins TRBV29-1 to TRBJ2-3; 14 bases are shared with TRBD2. The junction had 4 bases not matched to a gene; V was cut back by 4 bases and J by 1 base. In germline, CDR1 is SQVTM, CDR2 ANQGSEA. The CDR3 loop spans 16 amino acids.

V is TRBV10-3 and J is TRBJ2-3, with TRBD2 identical over 7 bases. The CDR3 is made up of 14 amino acids. Germline loops: CDR1 ENHRY, CDR2 SYGVKD. After removal of 6 bases from V and 0 bases from J, the junction contained 3 bases not matched to a gene. CDR3 amino acids: CAIRASGSTDTQYF. Written as DNA, the CDR3 is TGTGCCATCAGGGCTAGCGGTAGCACAGATACGCAGTATTTT.

In its sample, this clone was seen a few times. The chain links TRBV5-6 to TRBJ2-7, with a possible D match to TRBD2 (7 bases). CDR1 is SGHDT, CDR2 YYEEEE, per germline. This CDR3 is built from 14 residues. Between the trimmed V and J ends, which lost 3 bases and 3 bases, there was a span of 13 bases. This CDR3 reads CASSSSGGLYEQYF. The CDR3 bases are TGTGCCAGCAGCTCATCGGGGGGCCTCTACGAGCAGTACTTC.

The rearrangement joins TRBV28 to TRBJ2-2; no reliable D call. Germline V CDR1 and CDR2: MDHEN, SYDVKM. CDR3 length: 12 amino acids. V shed 10 bases and J shed 7 bases, with 13 bases lying between them. The CDR3 reads CATYLEGGELFF. As DNA, the CDR3 is TGTGCCACCTACCTAGAAGGCGGGGAGCTGTTTTTT.

This sequence joins TRBV19 and TRBJ1-1, with D possibly being TRBD1 (5 bases). CDR1 is LNHDA and CDR2 is SQIVND in the germline V gene (reference sequence). CDR3 length equals 14 residues. The V end was cut by 3 bases, the J end by 5 bases, with 13 bases between. The CDR3 sequence: CASSMTRERTEAFF. The CDR3 DNA reads TGTGCCAGTAGTATGACCAGGGAACGGACTGAAGCTTTCTTT.

This clone was seen just once. The CDR3 loop reads CASSQPTGLPGEQYF. Written as DNA, the CDR3 is TGTGCCAGCAGCCAACCCACGGGACTCCCTGGGGAGCAGTACTTC. This chain connects TRBV4-2 to TRBJ2-7, with D possibly being TRBD2 (6 bases). Deletions cut 2 bases from V and 7 bases from J, with 18 bases between. This CDR3 comprises 15 residues. Germline lookup yields CDR1 LGHNA and CDR2 YNFKEQ.

This chain connects TRBV27 to TRBJ2-7; TRBD2 agrees at 11 bases. This CDR3 contains 16 residues. The germline V gene has CDR1 MNHEY and CDR2 SMNVEV (reference sequence). The trim removed 2 bases at V and 2 bases at J, leaving 5 bases unmatched. The CDR3 protein is CASSLTGLAGTYEQYF. The DNA for the CDR3 is TGTGCCAGCAGTTTAACCGGACTAGCGGGTACCTACGAGCAGTACTTC.

This sequence joins TRBV4-1 and TRBJ2-3; 9 bases fit TRBD2. Per germline, CDR1 MGHRA and CDR2 YSYEKL. The CDR3 spans 15 residues. Trimming removed 3 bases from V and 0 bases from J; junction bases left unmatched: 1. The CDR3 here is CASSHLAGSTDTQYF. The CDR3 bases are TGCGCCAGCAGCCACCTAGCGGGGAGCACAGATACGCAGTATTTT.

This clone appeared once. This chain connects TRBV28 to TRBJ1-5, with a tentative D call TRBD1 (6 bases). Trimming took off 6 bases at V and 6 bases at J, with 15 bases between the two ends. The CDR3 is made up of 14 amino acids. Germline V CDR1 and CDR2: MDHEN, SYDVKM. The CDR3 is CASRVIQGTQPQHF. CDR3 DNA: TGTGCCAGCAGGGTGATCCAGGGGACTCAGCCCCAGCATTTT.

The chain joins TRBV7-9 to TRBJ1-1; D is perhaps TRBD1 (6 bases). Trimming stripped 2 bases from V and 2 bases from J, with 15 bases between. Germline V gene data show CDR1 as SEHNR and CDR2 as FQNEAQ (reference sequence). CDR3 length equals 16 residues. Written as DNA, the CDR3 is TGTGCCAGCAGCTTACGAGGACAGATTAGTAACACTGAAGCTTTCTTT. Amino acid sequence: CASSLRGQISNTEAFF. The variable domain in full, completed from reference TRBV7-9 and TRBJ1-1, reads DTGVSQNPRHKITKRGQNVTFRCDPISEHNRLYWYRQTLGQGPEFLTYFQNEAQLEKSRLLSDRFSAERPKGSFSTLEIQRTEQGDSAMYLCASSLRGQISNTEAFFGQGTRLTVV.

The gene calls are TRBV28 and TRBJ1-1; weak D call: TRBD1 (5 bases). Per germline, CDR1 MDHEN and CDR2 SYDVKM. The CDR3 contains 13 residues. The V and J ends lost 10 bases and 2 bases respectively, with 14 bases between them. In DNA, the CDR3 is TGTGCCACCCGGGGGGGGGTAAACACTGAAGCTTTCTTT. The encoded protein is CATRGGVNTEAFF.

This clone came up a few times. V and J are TRBV6-1 and TRBJ2-5; possible D gene TRBD2, 6 bases. Looked up from germline, CDR1 is MNHNS and CDR2 is SASEGT. The V end was cut by 3 bases, the J end by 5 bases, with 25 bases between. The CDR3 is made up of 18 amino acids. CDR3 DNA: TGTGCCAGCAGTGATACCGGGGACCTACACCTTGGGGGGGAGACCCAGTACTTC. Encoded protein: CASSDTGDLHLGGETQYF.

V gene TRBV11-2 combines with J gene TRBJ1-4; 12 positions match TRBD1. CDR1 is SGHAT and CDR2 is FQNNGV in the germline V gene. This CDR3 has 19 amino acids. The V and J ends lost 5 bases and 0 bases, in that order; junction bases with no gene match: 10. CDR3 in amino acids: CASSRLGQGAMATNEKLFF. CDR3 in DNA: TGTGCCAGCAGCAGGCTGGGACAGGGGGCGATGGCAACTAATGAAAAACTGTTTTTT.

The chain uses TRBV12-3 or TRBV12-4 and TRBJ2-1; the D gene is possibly TRBD1 (6 bases). V lost 6 bases and J 6 bases, leaving 12 bases between the germline ends. CDR3 size: 13 residues. The CDR3 reads CASSLTGSNEQFF. For the CDR3, the DNA is TGTGCCAGCAGCCTGACAGGTAGCAATGAGCAGTTCTTC.

This chain connects TRBV6-1 to TRBJ2-5; tentatively, D is TRBD1 (5 bases). The V gene's germline CDR1 is MNHNS and CDR2 SASEGT. Between the trimmed V and J ends, which lost 2 bases and 5 bases, there was a span of 15 bases. This CDR3 is 15 amino acids long. Here the CDR3 reads CASSESTAPGETQYF. The CDR3, as DNA: TGTGCCAGCAGTGAATCGACAGCACCAGGGGAGACCCAGTACTTC.